This T cell receptor beta chain came from a study of blood T cell repertoires in COVID-19. The overall study: Both acute and convalescent COVID-19 samples were obtained from the United States, Italy and Spain. Sources were T cells, B-cell-depleted T cells, or PBMCs; the material itself was cDNA or gDNA.

The trim removed 5 bases at V and 1 base at J, leaving 4 bases unmatched. CDR1 is SGHTA, CDR2 FQGTGA, per germline. This CDR3 has 18 amino acids. Original data processing: Scientists estimated how many nucleated cells there were by amplifying reference gene primers. Only in-frame clones appear in the TCRdb table, and some are missing; sequencing was by immunoSEQ multiplex PCR. From that table come the V and J calls and clone size; the DNA was used to work out D and trimming. The repertoire has under 200,000 clones, roughly 86% of them found once; the top ten carry approximately 3.5%. This TCR was sampled from a man between 65 and 85 years old with acute or convalescent COVID-19. The chain recombines TRBV7-3 with TRBJ2-6; TRBD2 aligns across 14 bases. The sample consisted of peripheral blood. CDR3 coding DNA: TGTGCCAGCAGCCGAGGACTAGCGGGAGGATCTGGGGCCAACGTCCTGACTTTC. It specifies CASSRGLAGGSGANVLTF.